What follows describes a single T cell receptor (beta chain). TCRdb fed the RT-PCR reads into MiXCR, producing one record per CDR3 protein. The data show more than 600,000 distinct CDR3 sequences, around 14% seen once. J was trimmed by 6 bases and V by 4 bases; bases with no gene match: 2. Per germline, CDR1 MNHEY and CDR2 SMNVEV (reference sequence). This CDR3 is built from 13 residues. The chain combines TRBV27 with TRBJ1-4; TRBD1 agrees at 7 bases. Sequencing used memory CD4+ T cells from blood. This sequence originates from a female donor in good health, serving as a healthy control. The CDR3 is CASSYRGHEKLFF. The CDR3 coding sequence is TGTGCCAGCAGTTACAGGGGCCATGAAAAACTGTTTTTT.